A single sample gave rise to the 25 T cell receptor beta chains below, sequenced in a study of T cells in Graves' hyperthyroidism and ophthalmopathy. TCR beta CDR3 region amplification was performed from RNA transcripts. The primer set for the first-round RT-PCR of the TCR CDR3 was HTBI. TCRdb recomputed calls from the multiplex PCR reads with MiXCR, one row per CDR3 protein. This table has roughly 300,000 distinct CDR3 sequences, approximately 15% appearing once. Material: blood. The source of these receptors is a young woman with Graves' hyperthyroidism.

In its sample, this clonotype was seen many times. The gene calls are TRBV6-1 and TRBJ2-2, with TRBD1 matching 7 bases. The CDR3 consists of 14 residues. V shed 9 bases, J shed 1 base, and the junction held 5 bases outside the gene matches. The germline V gene encodes CDR1 MNHNS and CDR2 SASEGT. Here the CDR3 reads CASLGQQNTGELFF. The CDR3, as DNA: TGTGCCAGTCTGGGACAGCAGAACACCGGGGAGCTGTTTTTT.

This clonotype was detected ten times or more. The chain combines TRBV11-2 with TRBJ2-3; D is perhaps TRBD2 (6 bases). Germline V gene lookup returns CDR1 SGHAT and CDR2 FQNNGV. CDR3 length: 16 amino acids. V was shortened by 0 bases and J by 0 bases, with 10 bases between the two germline ends. The CDR3 reads CASSLERGRSTDTQYF. CDR3 nucleotides: TGTGCCAGCAGCTTAGAGCGGGGCCGCAGCACAGATACGCAGTATTTT.

This clonotype was counted ten times or more. J is TRBJ1-4 and V is TRBV28; D is perhaps TRBD1 (5 bases). Germline CDR1 MDHEN, CDR2 SYDVKM. This CDR3 comprises 14 residues. V lost 4 bases, J lost 6 bases, and 12 bases lay in between. CDR3 amino acids: CASSSQAIYEKLFF. CDR3 sequence (DNA): TGTGCCAGCAGTTCACAGGCAATCTATGAAAAACTGTTTTTT.

This clonotype was counted many times. The rearrangement joins TRBV28 to TRBJ2-5; D is perhaps TRBD1 (6 bases). Germline values: CDR1 MDHEN, CDR2 SYDVKM. Trimming removed 1 base from V and 0 bases from J, with 6 bases in between. The CDR3 totals 14 residues. The CDR3 coding sequence is TGTGCCAGCAGTTTATACAGGGACCAAGAGACCCAGTACTTC. Its protein product is CASSLYRDQETQYF. Based on the CDR3 plus reference TRBV28 and TRBJ2-5, the full variable domain is DVKVTQSSRYLVKRTGEKVFLECVQDMDHENMFWYRQDPGLGLRLIYFSYDVKMKEKGDIPEGYSVSREKKERFSLILESASTNQTSMYLCASSLYRDQETQYFGPGTRLLVL.

This clonotype was observed many times. V is TRBV30 and J is TRBJ2-5; 9 positions match TRBD1. The length of the CDR3 is 13 residues. Trimming cost V 5 bases and J 10 bases; bases outside gene matches: 11. The germline V gene encodes CDR1 GTSNPN and CDR2 SVGIG (reference sequence). The CDR3 DNA reads TGTGCCTGGGGCGGGACAGGGTCTTCCATCCAGTACTTC. It codes for CAWGGTGSSIQYF.

This clonotype was counted at least ten times. This chain joins TRBV6-1 and TRBJ1-5; D perhaps matches TRBD1 (5 bases). This CDR3 region has 13 residues. The germline V gene has CDR1 MNHNS and CDR2 SASEGT. V was clipped by 6 bases and J by 8 bases, with 14 bases between them. DNA for the CDR3: TGTGCCAGCAGAACCTCTGGGGCCGAGCCCCAGCATTTT. Encoded protein: CASRTSGAEPQHF.

This clonotype was observed a few times. CDR3 sequence: CASSSRDRVVQPQHF. In DNA, the CDR3 is TGTGCCAGTAGTTCCCGCGACAGGGTAGTACAGCCCCAGCATTTT. The chain recombines TRBV19 with TRBJ1-5; 7 nucleotides agree with TRBD1. The CDR3 covers 15 residues. CDR1 is LNHDA, CDR2 SQIVND, per germline (reference sequence). The V gene end was trimmed by 5 bases and the J gene end by 7 bases; junction bases not matched to a gene: 11.

The J gene is TRBJ2-2, the V gene TRBV19, with 9 bases lining up with TRBD1. With 6 bases clipped from V and 6 bases from J, the junction kept 8 bases outside the gene matches. The germline V gene has CDR1 LNHDA and CDR2 SQIVND (reference sequence). This CDR3 contains 15 residues. The CDR3 loop reads CASSPGQGLAGELFF. The CDR3 nucleotides are TGTGCCAGTAGCCCGGGACAGGGATTAGCCGGGGAGCTGTTTTTT.

This sequence joins TRBV4-3 and TRBJ2-7; TRBD2 might be the D (5 bases). Germline V gene data show CDR1 as LGHNA and CDR2 as YSLEER. Trimming pared 1 base from V and 1 base from J, leaving 14 bases between. CDR3 size: 16 residues. The CDR3 DNA reads TGCGCCAGCAGCCAAGGAAGCGGTGGCCCGTCCTACGAGCAGTACTTC. Amino acid sequence: CASSQGSGGPSYEQYF.

This CDR3 is CASSARDSLYEQYF. The CDR3 region has the DNA TGTGCCAGCTCTGCCCGGGACAGCCTCTACGAGCAGTACTTC. This chain links TRBV18 with TRBJ2-7; 7 bases are shared with TRBD1. CDR1 is KGHSH and CDR2 is LQKENI in the germline V gene. The CDR3 is 14 amino acids. The junction had 8 bases not matched to a gene; V was cut back by 6 bases and J by 3 bases.

In its sample, this clonotype was seen many times. The chain is built from TRBV28 and TRBJ2-7; the D call may be TRBD1 or TRBD2 (5 bases each). CDR3 length: 15 residues. V was shortened by 6 bases and J by 0 bases, with 15 bases between the two germline ends. Germline-derived CDR1 and CDR2 are MDHEN and SYDVKM. The CDR3 bases are TGTGCCAGCAGCCCAGGGACCACGAGCTCCTACGAGCAGTACTTC. This sequence encodes CASSPGTTSSYEQYF.

The chain uses TRBV9 and TRBJ2-1, with no clear D. V lost 0 bases to trimming and J lost 10 bases, with 17 bases between them. Germline loops: CDR1 SGDLS, CDR2 YYNGEE. This CDR3 is 15 amino acids long. The DNA of the CDR3 is TGTGCCAGCAGCGTAGGGGTCATTGGGGTCGAAGAGCAGTTCTTC. It encodes CASSVGVIGVEEQFF.

Only a few counts were recorded for this clonotype. The CDR3 coding sequence is TGTGCCAGCTCAAGGGACAGAAAGCAGTTCTTC. Translated, it gives CASSRDRKQFF. This chain joins TRBV18 and TRBJ2-1, with TRBD1 identical over 7 bases. CDR1 and CDR2 (germline): KGHSH, LQKENI. Trimming at V came to 5 bases and at J to 11 bases, leaving 3 bases not matched to a gene. The CDR3 loop spans 11 amino acids.

This chain connects TRBV3-1 to TRBJ1-6, with TRBD1 identical over 7 bases. The V segment lost 5 bases and the J segment 6 bases; nucleotides outside the gene matches: 10. The CDR3 totals 16 residues. Germline V gives CDR1 LGHDT, CDR2 YNNKEL (reference sequence). The CDR3 sequence is CASSDRPGTANSPLHF. The DNA of the CDR3 is TGTGCCAGCAGCGACCGACCCGGGACAGCTAATTCACCCCTCCACTTT.

This clonotype appeared many times. The DNA for the CDR3 is TGTGCCAGCAGTGAGGGGACAGGGTGGACTGAAGCTTTCTTT. Protein: CASSEGTGWTEAFF. The chain uses TRBV6-1 and TRBJ1-1; 9 bases fit TRBD1. CDR1 and CDR2 (germline): MNHNS, SASEGT. The CDR3 contains 14 residues. Germline trimming cut 3 bases from V and 5 bases from J; bases unmatched to any gene: 4.

In this sample, this clonotype turned up many times. This rearrangement joins TRBV2 to TRBJ2-7, with no clear D. The germline CDR1 and CDR2 sequences are SNHLY and FYNNEI. This CDR3 contains 12 residues. V lost 6 bases and J 4 bases, leaving 10 bases between the germline ends. In nucleotides, the CDR3 is TGTGCCAGCAGCCGACTCGGGTACGAGCAGTACTTC. As protein: CASSRLGYEQYF. The variable domain in full, completed from reference TRBV2 and TRBJ2-7, reads EPEVTQTPSHQVTQMGQEVILRCVPISNHLYFYWYRQILGQKVEFLVSFYNNEISEKSEIFDDQFSVERPDGSNFTLKIRSTKLEDSAMYFCASSRLGYEQYFGPGTRLTVT.

As to this clonotype: Since a much larger clone is just one base distant, this may be a read error. The rearrangement joins TRBV7-9 to TRBJ2-7, with D possibly TRBD2 on 6 matching bases. With 5 bases removed from V and 4 bases from J, the gap between germline ends came to 21 bases. CDR1 SEHNR and CDR2 FQNEAQ come from the germline V gene (reference sequence). This CDR3 comprises 16 residues. The CDR3, as DNA: TGTGCCAGCAGCCTTCTTCGCGGGATTGTGGCGTACGAGCAGTACTTC. The encoded protein is CASSLLRGIVAYEQYF.

This clonotype was observed at least ten times. This chain connects TRBV12-3 or TRBV12-4 to TRBJ1-2; TRBD1 agrees at 9 bases. CDR3 length: 13 amino acids. J gave up 8 bases and V 5 bases, and 6 bases lay outside the gene matches. As DNA, the CDR3 is TGTGCCAGCAGTCTCCGGGACAGGGTGGGCTACACCTTC. Translation: CASSLRDRVGYTF.

This clonotype was detected many times. V gene TRBV2 combines with J gene TRBJ2-7, with 9 bases matching TRBD2. Germline V gives CDR1 SNHLY, CDR2 FYNNEI. Trimming removed 3 bases from V and 6 bases from J; junction bases left unmatched: 6. CDR3 length: 14 residues. The DNA of the CDR3 is TGTGCCAGCAGTGATTTAGCGGGGGCCGCCGAGCAGTACTTC. Translated, it gives CASSDLAGAAEQYF.

The V call is TRBV19, the J call TRBJ2-1, with 10 bases matching TRBD2. The germline V gene has CDR1 LNHDA and CDR2 SQIVND (reference sequence). This CDR3 spans 18 amino acids. After removal of 8 bases from V and 3 bases from J, the junction contained 16 bases not matched to a gene. The CDR3 reads CASADLAGALVSYNEQFF. CDR3 DNA: TGTGCCAGTGCCGATCTAGCGGGAGCACTTGTAAGCTACAATGAGCAGTTCTTC.

The chain joins TRBV6-1 to TRBJ1-4, with D possibly matching TRBD1 (5 bases). V lost 2 bases and J lost 6, with 19 bases in between. Germline V gene data show CDR1 as MNHNS and CDR2 as SASEGT. This CDR3 contains 17 residues. CDR3 amino acids: CASSEWLLPEGDEKLFF. Written as DNA, the CDR3 is TGTGCCAGCAGTGAATGGTTGTTGCCGGAAGGGGATGAAAAACTGTTTTTT.

The chain couples TRBV19 to TRBJ2-1; possibly TRBD2 for D (6 bases). Trimming took off 10 bases at V and 1 base at J, with 14 bases between the two ends. CDR1 is LNHDA, CDR2 SQIVND, per germline (reference sequence). The CDR3 has 14 residues. The CDR3 protein is CATADGGSYNEQFF. CDR3 nucleotides: TGTGCCACTGCTGACGGAGGGTCCTACAATGAGCAGTTCTTC. Filled out from reference TRBV19 and TRBJ2-1, the complete variable domain reads DGGITQSPKYLFRKEGQNVTLSCEQNLNHDAMYWYRQDPGQGLRLIYYSQIVNDFQKGDIAEGYSVSREKKESFPLTVTSAQKNPTAFYLCATADGGSYNEQFFGPGTRLTVL.

This clonotype appeared many times. J is TRBJ1-2 and V is TRBV28; 7 positions agree with TRBD1. Germline values: CDR1 MDHEN, CDR2 SYDVKM. J gave up 8 bases and V 4 bases, and 22 bases lay outside the gene matches. The CDR3 consists of 18 residues. The CDR3 reads CASSSNLGQVSPPAGYTF. The CDR3 DNA sequence: TGTGCCAGCAGTTCTAACCTCGGACAGGTATCTCCCCCGGCGGGCTACACCTTC.

This chain uses TRBV20-1 with TRBJ1-1; 9 nucleotides match TRBD1. The V gene end was trimmed by 6 bases and the J gene end by 11 bases; junction bases not matched to a gene: 7. CDR3 length equals 11 residues. In germline, CDR1 is DFQATT, CDR2 SNEGSKA (reference sequence). CDR3 protein: CSARTGVFAFF. The CDR3 coding sequence is TGCAGTGCAAGGACAGGGGTGTTCGCTTTCTTT.

As regards this clonotype: A much more abundant neighbour one base away suggests this may be a read error. The chain has TRBV11-3 and TRBJ2-1; D perhaps matches TRBD2 (5 bases). Germline assignment: CDR1 SGHNT and CDR2 YENEEA. The V gene lost 2 bases and the J gene lost 4 bases, with 15 bases spanning the gap. The CDR3 length is 16 residues. The chain's CDR3 is CASSLTGVGEYNEQFF. CDR3 nucleotides: TGTGCCAGCAGCTTAACCGGGGTCGGTGAGTACAATGAGCAGTTCTTC.